This T cell receptor beta chain was sequenced in a study of monozygotic twins with inflammatory bowel disease. As to this clonotype: Its antigen is as yet unknown.

TCRdb reprocessed the 5' RACE reads, with one entry per CDR3 protein and no DNA. The sample table includes some 440,000 distinct CDR3 sequences. The length of the CDR3 is 14 residues. Germline assignment: CDR1 MNHNS and CDR2 SASEGT. Study-level findings and limits: Whether twins were concordant or discordant made no difference to repertoire similarity, possibly from limited power.

The sequenced material came from blood. This receptor was identified in a human donor with ulcerative colitis or Crohn's disease, or a healthy co-twin of an affected twin (not recorded which). V and J are TRBV6-1 and TRBJ1-1. The CDR3 here is CASSESSGPYEAFF.